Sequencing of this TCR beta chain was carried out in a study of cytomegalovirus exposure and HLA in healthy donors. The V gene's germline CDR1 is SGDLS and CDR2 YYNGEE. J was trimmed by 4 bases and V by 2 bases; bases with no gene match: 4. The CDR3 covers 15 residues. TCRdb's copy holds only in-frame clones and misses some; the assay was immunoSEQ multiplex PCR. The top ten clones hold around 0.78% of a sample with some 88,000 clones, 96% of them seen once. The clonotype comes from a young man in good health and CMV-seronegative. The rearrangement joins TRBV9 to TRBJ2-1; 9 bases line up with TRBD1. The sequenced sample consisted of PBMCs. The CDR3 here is CASSVTGTGYNEQFF. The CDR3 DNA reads TGTGCCAGCAGCGTTACCGGGACAGGGTACAATGAGCAGTTCTTC.